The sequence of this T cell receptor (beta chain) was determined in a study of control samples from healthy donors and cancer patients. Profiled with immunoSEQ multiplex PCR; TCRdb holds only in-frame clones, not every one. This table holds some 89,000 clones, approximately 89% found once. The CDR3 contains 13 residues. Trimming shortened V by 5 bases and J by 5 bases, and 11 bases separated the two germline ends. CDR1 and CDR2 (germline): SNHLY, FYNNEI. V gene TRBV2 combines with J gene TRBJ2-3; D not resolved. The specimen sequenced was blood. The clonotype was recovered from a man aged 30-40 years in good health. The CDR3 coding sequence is TGTGCCAGCAGTTTGGGCAGAGGAGATACGCAGTATTTT. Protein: CASSLGRGDTQYF.